The 8 T cell receptor beta chains reported below all come from one sample, sequenced in a study of blood T cells in healthy people across ages. A second roughly 7 to 12 cycle PCR used barcoded and J-beta primers. TCRdb fed the 5' RACE reads into MiXCR, producing one record per CDR3 protein. The sample has 760,000 or so distinct CDR3 sequences, 25% seen once. This same sample was also taken into another study, of T cells of mothers and their children.

Input material: blood. All receptors derive from a boy younger than 18 in good health.

Here the CDR3 reads CASSPGTGSEAFF. The CDR3 bases are TGCGCCAGCAGCCCAGGGACAGGCTCAGAAGCTTTCTTT. The chain is built from TRBV5-1 and TRBJ1-1; 8 nucleotides line up with TRBD1. The V gene end was trimmed by 4 bases and the J gene end by 8 bases; junction bases not matched to a gene: 7. Germline assignment: CDR1 SGHRS and CDR2 YFSETQ. The CDR3 covers 13 residues.

This chain uses TRBV3-1 with TRBJ2-2; D gene ambiguous. Germline assignment: CDR1 LGHDT and CDR2 YNNKEL (reference sequence). This CDR3 has 14 amino acids. The V end lost 3 bases, the J end lost 3 bases, and 8 bases lay between the germline ends. DNA for the CDR3: TGTGCCAGCAGCCATTCTGACTACACCGGGGAGCTGTTTTTT. Encoded protein: CASSHSDYTGELFF.

The V and J genes are TRBV5-1 and TRBJ2-5, with D possibly being TRBD2 (5 bases). TRBJ2-1 matches the DNA end more closely, so the J call is doubtful. Germline V gene sequence: CDR1 SGHRS, CDR2 YFSETQ. CDR3 length: 13 amino acids. CDR3 nucleotide sequence: TGCGCCAGCAGCTTGACGGGAAACTATGAGCAGTTCTTC. This sequence encodes CASSLTGNYEQFF.

This chain connects TRBV7-9 to TRBJ2-1; 11 bases fit TRBD2. V lost 5 bases to trimming and J lost 9 bases; unmatched junction nucleotides: 12. CDR3 size: 16 residues. Germline V gives CDR1 SEHNR, CDR2 FQNEAQ (reference sequence). The CDR3 protein is CASSPRLAGSLGEQFF. CDR3 DNA: TGTGCCAGCAGCCCGAGACTAGCGGGATCCCTCGGTGAGCAGTTCTTC.

This clonotype showed up just a few times. The chain links TRBV12-5 to TRBJ2-3; D uncertain. Germline CDR1 LGHNT, CDR2 FRNRAP. Trimming stripped 6 bases from V and 2 bases from J, with 9 bases between. The CDR3 totals 13 residues. Here the CDR3 DNA reads TGTGCTAGTGGCCTAGACGTCACAGATACGCAGTATTTT. Protein sequence: CASGLDVTDTQYF.

This clonotype was detected only a few times. This chain connects TRBV28 to TRBJ2-1; D may correspond to TRBD1 or TRBD2 (5 bases each). TRBJ2-5 explains the end of the DNA better; the J call may be wrong. The CDR3 loop spans 16 amino acids. Germline-derived CDR1 and CDR2 are MDHEN and SYDVKM. In DNA form, the CDR3 reads TGTGCCAGCAGTCAACGTGCCGTCGGGGCACAAGAGACCCAGTACTTC. It yields the protein CASSQRAVGAQETQYF.

This clonotype came up a few times. This chain connects TRBV3-1 to TRBJ2-7; no firm D call. The CDR3 covers 16 residues. Germline CDR1 LGHDT, CDR2 YNNKEL (reference sequence). The V and J ends lost 3 bases and 1 base respectively, with 16 bases between them. The CDR3 nucleotides read TGTGCCAGCAGCCATCGAAAAATAGTCCTTTCCTACGAGCAGTACTTC. Translating gives CASSHRKIVLSYEQYF.

This clonotype was found a few times. This chain links TRBV2 with TRBJ2-3; either TRBD1 or TRBD2 may fit D (5 bases each). Germline values: CDR1 SNHLY, CDR2 FYNNEI. Trimming left V 5 bases short and J 1 base short, with 25 bases between. CDR3 length: 19 residues. The DNA for the CDR3 is TGTGCCAGCAGTAACAGGCCCTGGAGCGGAAAAGGAGGCACAGATACGCAGTATTTT. This encodes CASSNRPWSGKGGTDTQYF.